One sample yielded the 27 T cell receptor beta chains listed below, sequenced in a study of beta chain features in type 1 diabetes. Reverse transcribing all isolated RNA meant expressed TCRB transcripts were sequenced. The repertoire was sequenced with immunoSEQ multiplex PCR; TCRdb's copy has only in-frame clones and lacks some. The profile shows some 150,000 clones, less than 10% of them singletons. The sequenced sample consisted of central memory CD4+ T cells from blood. The receptors here all came from a woman aged 40 to 50 in good health.

The chain employs TRBV10-2 and TRBJ2-7; 10 nucleotides line up with TRBD1. V shed 8 bases, J shed 2 bases, and the junction held 9 bases outside the gene matches. The CDR3 is 15 amino acids. Germline V CDR1 and CDR2: WSHSY, SAAADI. The CDR3 DNA reads as TGCGCCAGCGCACCCGGGGGGACAGGGGCCTACGAGCAGTACTTC. Protein: CASAPGGTGAYEQYF.

The rearrangement joins TRBV5-1 to TRBJ2-3, with a tentative D call TRBD1 (6 bases). The V end lost 4 bases, the J end lost 5 bases, and 17 bases lay between the germline ends. Germline V gene sequence: CDR1 SGHRS, CDR2 YFSETQ. This CDR3 is 15 amino acids long. The CDR3 spells CASSGSGTWKDTQYF. CDR3 DNA sequence: TGCGCCAGCAGCGGCTCCGGGACATGGAAAGATACGCAGTATTTT. Based on the CDR3 plus reference TRBV5-1 and TRBJ2-3, the full variable domain is KAGVTQTPRYLIKTRGQQVTLSCSPISGHRSVSWYQQTPGQGLQFLFEYFSETQRNKGNFPGRFSGRQFSNSRSEMNVSTLELGDSALYLCASSGSGTWKDTQYFGPGTRLTVL.

This chain connects TRBV6-1 to TRBJ1-1, with a tentative D call TRBD1 (6 bases). Germline V gene lookup returns CDR1 MNHNS and CDR2 SASEGT. Trimming took off 4 bases at V and 7 bases at J, with 7 bases between the two ends. This CDR3 region has 11 residues. CDR3 in DNA: TGTGCCAGCAGTGCAGGGGTTGAAGCTTTCTTT. This encodes CASSAGVEAFF.

This clone appeared a few times. The V and J genes are TRBV14 and TRBJ1-1; 7 bases fit TRBD1. Germline CDR1 is SGHDN and CDR2 is FVKESK. The length of the CDR3 is 14 residues. The J segment lost 0 bases and the V segment lost 3 bases, leaving 1 base of the junction unmatched. CDR3 amino acids: CASSQGQMNTEAFF. The CDR3 DNA is TGTGCCAGCAGCCAGGGACAGATGAACACTGAAGCTTTCTTT.

This clone was counted at least ten times. This chain connects TRBV5-4 to TRBJ2-7; 12 nucleotides match TRBD2. The CDR3 loop spans 15 amino acids. Germline trimming cut 4 bases from V and 4 bases from J; bases unmatched to any gene: 6. CDR1 and CDR2 (germline): SGHNT, YYREEE (reference sequence). The CDR3 DNA reads as TGTGCCAGCAGCCCGAGGACTAGCGGGGCATACGAGCAGTACTTC. Its translation is CASSPRTSGAYEQYF.

This rearrangement joins TRBV10-3 to TRBJ2-7, with 7 positions matching TRBD1. With V trimmed by 6 bases and J by 2 bases, 4 bases remained unmatched. Germline CDR1 and CDR2: ENHRY and SYGVKD. CDR3 length: 13 amino acids. In DNA, the CDR3 is TGTGCCATCAGGGGGGACAGCGCCTACGAGCAGTACTTC. It translates to CAIRGDSAYEQYF.

This clone was seen more than once but under ten times. J is TRBJ2-7 and V is TRBV5-1; the D gene is possibly TRBD1 (6 bases). In germline, CDR1 is SGHRS, CDR2 YFSETQ. This CDR3 is built from 14 residues. V lost 3 bases, J lost 4 bases, and 14 bases lay in between. CDR3 sequence reads: CASSSNQGLYEQYF. DNA of the CDR3: TGCGCCAGCAGCTCGAATCAGGGGCTTTACGAGCAGTACTTC.

This clone showed up just a few times. The junction differs from germline at one of its ends, possibly a read error. The chain joins TRBV7-7 to TRBJ2-7; 7 nucleotides line up with TRBD1. The CDR3 sequence is 14 residues long. Germline V gives CDR1 SSHAT, CDR2 FNYEAQ (reference sequence). The CDR3 sequence is CASSLRTGHDEQYF. The DNA of the CDR3 is TGTGCTAGCAGCTTACGGACAGGCCACGACGAGCAGTACTTC. Complete variable domain (other parts from reference TRBV7-7 and TRBJ2-7): GAGVSQSPRYKVTKRGQDVTLRCDPISSHATLYWYQQALGQGPEFLTYFNYEAQPDKSGLPSDRFSAERPEGSISTLTIQRTEQRDSAMYRCASSLRTGHDEQYFGPGTRLTVT.

This clone was seen a few times. V and J are TRBV2 and TRBJ1-3, with 9 positions matching TRBD1. Unmatched junction bases numbered 7, after V lost 6 bases and J lost 4 bases. Germline CDR1 reads SNHLY; CDR2 reads FYNNEI. The CDR3 length is 15 residues. CDR3: CASSEQGAGGNTIYF. The CDR3 bases are TGTGCCAGCAGCGAACAGGGGGCGGGCGGAAACACCATATATTTT.

This clone was found a few times. This chain links TRBV13 with TRBJ1-1; 9 nucleotides match TRBD1. The germline V gene has CDR1 PRHDT and CDR2 FYEKMQ (reference sequence). The CDR3 is 14 residues long. With 5 bases clipped from V and 5 bases from J, the junction kept 6 bases outside the gene matches. The CDR3, as DNA: TGTGCCAGCAGCGAAGGACAGGGGCGGACTGAAGCTTTCTTT. This translates into CASSEGQGRTEAFF.

The chain combines TRBV5-4 with TRBJ1-2; 7 bases fit TRBD1. The length of the CDR3 is 14 residues. The germline CDR1 and CDR2 sequences are SGHNT and YYREEE (reference sequence). The V and J ends lost 2 bases and 4 bases, in that order; junction bases with no gene match: 5. The DNA of the CDR3 is TGTGCCAGCAGCTTTCCGGGACAGCTCTATGGCTACACCTTC. Residues: CASSFPGQLYGYTF.

There are a few counts of this clone. V usage is TRBV19 and J usage is TRBJ2-6; 8 bases fit TRBD2. Germline assignment: CDR1 LNHDA and CDR2 SQIVND (reference sequence). V lost 3 bases and J lost 4; bases outside the gene matches: 8. The CDR3 is 17 residues long. The CDR3: CASSIGREGSGANVLTF. Here the CDR3 DNA reads TGTGCCAGTAGTATCGGCCGGGAGGGCTCCGGGGCCAACGTCCTGACTTTC.

This clone was observed a handful of times. V usage is TRBV2 and J usage is TRBJ2-3, with 11 bases that match TRBD2. The V gene's germline CDR1 is SNHLY and CDR2 FYNNEI. V lost 7 bases, J lost 4 bases, and 7 bases stayed unmatched. The CDR3 consists of 15 residues. The chain's CDR3 is CASKELAGGPDTQYF. DNA of the CDR3: TGTGCCAGCAAAGAGCTAGCGGGGGGCCCAGATACGCAGTATTTT.

This clone was detected only a few times. The chain links TRBV5-6 to TRBJ2-3; no clear D gene. Germline V lookup: CDR1 SGHDT, CDR2 YYEEEE. The length of the CDR3 is 15 residues. V dropped 0 bases and J dropped 0 bases, with 8 bases sitting between them. The CDR3 loop is CASSLGASSTDTQYF. DNA of the CDR3: TGTGCCAGCAGCTTGGGGGCCTCTAGCACAGATACGCAGTATTTT.

The chain combines TRBV18 with TRBJ1-2, with 7 bases that match TRBD1. This CDR3 has 12 amino acids. V lost 8 bases to trimming and J lost 8 bases; unmatched junction nucleotides: 8. The germline V gene encodes CDR1 KGHSH and CDR2 LQKENI. The CDR3 bases are TGTGCCAGCGGTACAGGGGAACGAGGCTACACCTTC. Translation gives CASGTGERGYTF.

This chain links TRBV7-2 with TRBJ1-4, with 8 bases that match TRBD1. Germline V gene data show CDR1 as SGHTA and CDR2 as FQGNSA. Unmatched junction bases numbered 6, after V lost 5 bases and J lost 4 bases. The CDR3 consists of 15 residues. CDR3 coding DNA: TGTGCCAGCAGCCGACAGGGGTTAGTTAATGAAAAACTGTTTTTT. Protein product: CASSRQGLVNEKLFF.

The chain links TRBV2 to TRBJ2-5, with a tentative D call TRBD2 (6 bases). The ends were cut back, 7 bases at V and 5 bases at J, with 14 bases in the middle. Per the germline V gene, CDR1 is SNHLY and CDR2 is FYNNEI. The CDR3 consists of 13 residues. CDR3 region: CASMWRGEETQYF. CDR3 in DNA: TGTGCCAGCATGTGGCGGGGAGAGGAGACCCAGTACTTC.

The J gene is TRBJ2-7, the V gene TRBV7-2; unclear D gene. The V end lost 1 base, the J end lost 1 base, and 8 bases lay between the germline ends. The CDR3 has 14 residues. From germline, CDR1 is SGHTA and CDR2 FQGNSA. The CDR3 spells CASSLGFQSYEQYF. The CDR3 DNA follows: TGTGCCAGCAGCTTAGGCTTCCAGTCCTACGAGCAGTACTTC. Using reference TRBV7-2 and TRBJ2-7 for the parts outside the CDR3, the full variable domain is GAGVSQSPSNKVTEKGKDVELRCDPISGHTALYWYRQSLGQGLEFLIYFQGNSAPDKSGLPSDRFSAERTGGSVSTLTIQRTQQEDSAVYLCASSLGFQSYEQYFGPGTRLTVT.

A few counts support this clone. The chain carries TRBV6-5 and TRBJ1-1, with TRBD1 matching over 7 bases. The CDR3 is 13 amino acids. The ends lost 7 bases at V and 8 bases at J; junction bases unmatched: 10. In germline, CDR1 is MNHEY, CDR2 SVGAGI. This chain's CDR3 is CASTRQGGGEAFF. The CDR3 coding sequence is TGTGCCAGCACCCGACAGGGAGGTGGAGAAGCTTTCTTT.

This clone was observed a few times. The chain combines TRBV7-2 with TRBJ2-1; 10 positions match TRBD2. The CDR3 is 15 amino acids. Germline V gene sequence: CDR1 SGHTA, CDR2 FQGNSA. V shed 3 bases and J 7 bases; nucleotides not matched to a gene: 6. As DNA, the CDR3 is TGTGCCAGCAGCTTCGCGTCTAGCGGGGGAAATGAGCAGTTCTTC. Translation gives CASSFASSGGNEQFF.

This clone was seen more than once but under ten times. This chain links TRBV19 with TRBJ2-7; tentatively, D is TRBD1 (6 bases). The CDR3 length is 12 residues. V lost 10 bases and J 5 bases, leaving 15 bases between the germline ends. CDR1 is LNHDA and CDR2 is SQIVND in the germline V gene (reference sequence). DNA for the CDR3: TGTGCCACCACGACAGGTCCGGACGAGCAGTACTTC. It encodes CATTTGPDEQYF. Combining the CDR3 with reference TRBV19 and TRBJ2-7 gives the whole variable domain DGGITQSPKYLFRKEGQNVTLSCEQNLNHDAMYWYRQDPGQGLRLIYYSQIVNDFQKGDIAEGYSVSREKKESFPLTVTSAQKNPTAFYLCATTTGPDEQYFGPGTRLTVT.

Concerning this clone: The junction departs from the called germline gene at one end, perhaps through a read error. V and J are TRBV7-7 and TRBJ2-5; maybe TRBD1 (6 bases). The CDR3 length is 14 residues. Per the germline V gene, CDR1 is SSHAT and CDR2 is FNYEAQ (reference sequence). CDR3 loop: CASSPTRGSETQYF. In DNA form, the CDR3 reads TGTGCTAGCAGCCCGACAAGGGGGTCCGAGACCCAGTACTTC. The whole variable domain, remainder taken from reference TRBV7-7 and TRBJ2-5, is GAGVSQSPRYKVTKRGQDVTLRCDPISSHATLYWYQQALGQGPEFLTYFNYEAQPDKSGLPSDRFSAERPEGSISTLTIQRTEQRDSAMYRCASSPTRGSETQYFGPGTRLLVL.

This clone was counted only a few times. The rearrangement joins TRBV2 to TRBJ1-1; possible D gene TRBD1, 5 bases. This CDR3 is 13 amino acids long. Trimming pared 5 bases from V and 0 bases from J, leaving 7 bases between. Germline V lookup: CDR1 SNHLY, CDR2 FYNNEI. CDR3 DNA sequence: TGTGCCAGCAGTATAGGGGTGAACACTGAAGCTTTCTTT. This gives the protein CASSIGVNTEAFF.

This clone has ten or more counts. The chain links TRBV29-1 to TRBJ1-2; possible D gene TRBD1, 6 bases. The ends were cut back, 7 bases at V and 6 bases at J, with 18 bases in the middle. Germline V gene sequence: CDR1 SQVTM, CDR2 ANQGSEA. The CDR3 has 13 amino acids. CDR3 residues: CSALEGGKDGYTF. For the CDR3, the DNA is TGCAGCGCCCTCGAGGGGGGGAAGGATGGCTACACCTTC.

The J gene is TRBJ1-5, the V gene TRBV15; 7 bases align to TRBD1. The germline V gene has CDR1 LNHNV and CDR2 YYDKDF (reference sequence). This CDR3 is 14 amino acids long. Unmatched junction bases numbered 6, after V lost 7 bases and J lost 3 bases. The CDR3 DNA is TGTGCCACCACACTAACAGGGGACAATCAGCCCCAGCATTTT. Protein sequence: CATTLTGDNQPQHF.

V usage is TRBV2 and J usage is TRBJ2-1; 7 nucleotides line up with TRBD1. V shed 0 bases, J shed 5 bases, and the junction held 13 bases outside the gene matches. The CDR3 spans 18 residues. Germline-derived CDR1 and CDR2 are SNHLY and FYNNEI. CDR3 residues: CASSEALGWSDRNNEQFF. The CDR3 coding sequence is TGTGCCAGCAGTGAAGCGCTTGGTTGGTCGGACAGGAACAATGAGCAGTTCTTC.

This clone showed up just a few times. CDR3 coding DNA: TGTGCCAGCAGTGAACAGGTCGGCAATTCACCCCTCCACTTT. Translating it yields CASSEQVGNSPLHF. The V call is TRBV6-1, the J call TRBJ1-6, with D unclear. Germline CDR1 MNHNS, CDR2 SASEGT. There are 14 residues in the CDR3. V lost 2 bases, J lost 7 bases, and 9 bases lay in between.